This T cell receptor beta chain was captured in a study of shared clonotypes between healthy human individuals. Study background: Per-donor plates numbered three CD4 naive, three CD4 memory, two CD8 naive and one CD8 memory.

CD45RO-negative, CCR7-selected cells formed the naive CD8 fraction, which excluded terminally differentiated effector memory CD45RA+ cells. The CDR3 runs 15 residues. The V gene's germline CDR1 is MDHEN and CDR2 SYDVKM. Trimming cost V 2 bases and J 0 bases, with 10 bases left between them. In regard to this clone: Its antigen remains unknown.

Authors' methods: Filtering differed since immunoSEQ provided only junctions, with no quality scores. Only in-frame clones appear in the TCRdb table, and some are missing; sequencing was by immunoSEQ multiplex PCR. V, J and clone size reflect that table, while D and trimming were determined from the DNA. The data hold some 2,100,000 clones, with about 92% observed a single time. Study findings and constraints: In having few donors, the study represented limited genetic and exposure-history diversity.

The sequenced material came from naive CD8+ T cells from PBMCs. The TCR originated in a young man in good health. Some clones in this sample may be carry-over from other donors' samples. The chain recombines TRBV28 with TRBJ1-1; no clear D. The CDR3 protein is CASSLVAKMNTEAFF. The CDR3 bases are TGTGCCAGCAGTTTAGTTGCAAAGATGAACACTGAAGCTTTCTTT. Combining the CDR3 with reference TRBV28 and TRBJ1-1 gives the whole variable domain DVKVTQSSRYLVKRTGEKVFLECVQDMDHENMFWYRQDPGLGLRLIYFSYDVKMKEKGDIPEGYSVSREKKERFSLILESASTNQTSMYLCASSLVAKMNTEAFFGQGTRLTVV.